The clone carrying this T cell receptor (beta chain) was seen at least ten times. Each CDR3 protein is one row after TCRdb ran MiXCR on the 5' RACE reads. This sample has roughly 32,000 distinct CDR3 sequences, with 3% to 5% found just once. This sample was taken from a study of early T cells in non-severe SARS-CoV-2 infection. CDR3 length: 12 residues. Germline lookup yields CDR1 LNHDA and CDR2 SQIVND (reference sequence). Trimming cost V 5 bases and J 5 bases, with 9 bases left between them. This clonotype was obtained from an adult who was a healthcare worker with PCR-confirmed SARS-CoV-2 infection or an uninfected control (not recorded which). The chain is built from TRBV19 and TRBJ1-2; D remains unclear. Sequencing was done on a sample of whole blood. The CDR3 sequence is CASSLGGYGYTF. The CDR3, as DNA: TGTGCCAGTAGTCTAGGCGGGTATGGCTACACCTTC.